The source of this T cell receptor delta chain is a study of gamma-delta T cells after stem cell transplantation. The V and J ends lost 0 bases and 0 bases, in that order; junction bases with no gene match: 8. CDR1 is GEAIGNYY and CDR2 is EKD in the germline V gene. CDR3 size: 17 residues. TCRdb ran CATT on the RT-PCR reads. The sample records 2,500 to 3,500 delta-chain clones, around 5% being singletons. The chain employs TRDV2 and TRDJ1, with TRDD3 matching 8 bases. The source of this sequence is a human donor. It is not recorded whose cells these are; they may come from a transplant donor. Sample: gamma-delta T cells. The CDR3 sequence is CACDTVTGGPYTDKLIF. The CDR3 bases are TGTGCCTGTGACACCGTTACTGGGGGTCCGTACACCGATAAACTCATCTTT.